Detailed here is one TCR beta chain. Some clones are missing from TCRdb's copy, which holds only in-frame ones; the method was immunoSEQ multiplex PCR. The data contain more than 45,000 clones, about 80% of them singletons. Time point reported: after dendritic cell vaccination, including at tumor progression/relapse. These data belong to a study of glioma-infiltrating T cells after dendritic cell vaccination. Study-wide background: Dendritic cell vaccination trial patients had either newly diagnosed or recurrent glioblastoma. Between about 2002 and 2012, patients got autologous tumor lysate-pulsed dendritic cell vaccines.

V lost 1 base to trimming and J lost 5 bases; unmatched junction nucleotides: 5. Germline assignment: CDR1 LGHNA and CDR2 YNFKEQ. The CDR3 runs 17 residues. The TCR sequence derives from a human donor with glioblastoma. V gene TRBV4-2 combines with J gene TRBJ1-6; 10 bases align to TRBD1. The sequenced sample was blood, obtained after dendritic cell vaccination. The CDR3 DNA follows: TGTGCCAGCAGCCAAGGAGTGGGGACAGGGGATAATTCACCCCTCCACTTT. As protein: CASSQGVGTGDNSPLHF.